This T cell receptor beta chain was profiled in a study of blood T cell repertoires in COVID-19. Study summary: Italy, Spain and the United States were the sources of the convalescent and acute COVID-19 samples.

This table comes from immunoSEQ multiplex PCR, and its TCRdb copy is limited to in-frame clones, with some not included. Of over 140,000 clones in the sample, about 82% are singletons; the top ten hold around 4.8%. Sequencing used peripheral blood. This clonotype was sampled from a woman older than 75 with active or convalescent COVID-19.

CDR3 in DNA: TGTGCCAGCTCACCATCGGCGGGGGGCTATGGCTACACCTTC. Translation gives CASSPSAGGYGYTF. This rearrangement joins TRBV18 to TRBJ1-2, with TRBD1 as a possible D gene (5 bases). Deletions cut 2 bases from V and 4 bases from J, with 11 bases between. Germline-derived CDR1 and CDR2 are KGHSH and LQKENI. The CDR3 loop spans 14 amino acids.